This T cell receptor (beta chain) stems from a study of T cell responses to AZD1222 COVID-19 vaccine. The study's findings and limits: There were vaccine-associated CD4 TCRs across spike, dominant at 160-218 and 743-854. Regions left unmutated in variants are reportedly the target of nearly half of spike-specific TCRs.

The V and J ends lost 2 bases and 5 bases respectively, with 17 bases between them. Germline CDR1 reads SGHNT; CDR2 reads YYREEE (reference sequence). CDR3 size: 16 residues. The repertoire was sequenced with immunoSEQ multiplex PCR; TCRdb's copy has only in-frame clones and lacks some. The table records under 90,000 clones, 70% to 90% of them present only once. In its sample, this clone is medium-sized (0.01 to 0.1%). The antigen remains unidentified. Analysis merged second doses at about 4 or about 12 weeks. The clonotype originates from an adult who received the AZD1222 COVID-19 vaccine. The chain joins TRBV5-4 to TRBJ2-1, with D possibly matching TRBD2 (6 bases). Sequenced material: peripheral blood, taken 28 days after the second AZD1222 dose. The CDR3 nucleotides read TGTGCCAGCAGCTTTTCTAGCGTTTCCTTCGACAATGAGCAGTTCTTC. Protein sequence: CASSFSSVSFDNEQFF.